This T cell receptor (beta chain) emerged from a study of cytomegalovirus exposure and HLA in healthy donors. Study-wide background: Within the Caucasian-associated ancestry cluster were 81% of the roughly 360 genotyped donors.

Nominally healthy donors were sampled, though unrecorded immune exposures were likely. 60 Vbeta and 13 Jbeta primers were used in PCR. The method was immunoSEQ multiplex PCR; TCRdb's version includes in-frame clones alone and lacks a portion of them. There are some 100,000 clones in the sample; approximately 82% occur only once, and 1.2% lies in the top ten. The sequence was obtained from a woman aged 18-30 years in good health and CMV-seronegative. Sequenced sample: PBMCs.

DNA for the CDR3: TGTGCCAGCAACAGGGGACGCACCCCCTCCTACGAGCAGTACTTC. Its protein is CASNRGRTPSYEQYF. The chain employs TRBV27 and TRBJ2-7; 7 bases are a match to TRBD1. V dropped 7 bases and J dropped 0; count of bases not matched to a gene: 9. The germline V gene encodes CDR1 MNHEY and CDR2 SMNVEV (reference sequence). The CDR3 has 15 amino acids.